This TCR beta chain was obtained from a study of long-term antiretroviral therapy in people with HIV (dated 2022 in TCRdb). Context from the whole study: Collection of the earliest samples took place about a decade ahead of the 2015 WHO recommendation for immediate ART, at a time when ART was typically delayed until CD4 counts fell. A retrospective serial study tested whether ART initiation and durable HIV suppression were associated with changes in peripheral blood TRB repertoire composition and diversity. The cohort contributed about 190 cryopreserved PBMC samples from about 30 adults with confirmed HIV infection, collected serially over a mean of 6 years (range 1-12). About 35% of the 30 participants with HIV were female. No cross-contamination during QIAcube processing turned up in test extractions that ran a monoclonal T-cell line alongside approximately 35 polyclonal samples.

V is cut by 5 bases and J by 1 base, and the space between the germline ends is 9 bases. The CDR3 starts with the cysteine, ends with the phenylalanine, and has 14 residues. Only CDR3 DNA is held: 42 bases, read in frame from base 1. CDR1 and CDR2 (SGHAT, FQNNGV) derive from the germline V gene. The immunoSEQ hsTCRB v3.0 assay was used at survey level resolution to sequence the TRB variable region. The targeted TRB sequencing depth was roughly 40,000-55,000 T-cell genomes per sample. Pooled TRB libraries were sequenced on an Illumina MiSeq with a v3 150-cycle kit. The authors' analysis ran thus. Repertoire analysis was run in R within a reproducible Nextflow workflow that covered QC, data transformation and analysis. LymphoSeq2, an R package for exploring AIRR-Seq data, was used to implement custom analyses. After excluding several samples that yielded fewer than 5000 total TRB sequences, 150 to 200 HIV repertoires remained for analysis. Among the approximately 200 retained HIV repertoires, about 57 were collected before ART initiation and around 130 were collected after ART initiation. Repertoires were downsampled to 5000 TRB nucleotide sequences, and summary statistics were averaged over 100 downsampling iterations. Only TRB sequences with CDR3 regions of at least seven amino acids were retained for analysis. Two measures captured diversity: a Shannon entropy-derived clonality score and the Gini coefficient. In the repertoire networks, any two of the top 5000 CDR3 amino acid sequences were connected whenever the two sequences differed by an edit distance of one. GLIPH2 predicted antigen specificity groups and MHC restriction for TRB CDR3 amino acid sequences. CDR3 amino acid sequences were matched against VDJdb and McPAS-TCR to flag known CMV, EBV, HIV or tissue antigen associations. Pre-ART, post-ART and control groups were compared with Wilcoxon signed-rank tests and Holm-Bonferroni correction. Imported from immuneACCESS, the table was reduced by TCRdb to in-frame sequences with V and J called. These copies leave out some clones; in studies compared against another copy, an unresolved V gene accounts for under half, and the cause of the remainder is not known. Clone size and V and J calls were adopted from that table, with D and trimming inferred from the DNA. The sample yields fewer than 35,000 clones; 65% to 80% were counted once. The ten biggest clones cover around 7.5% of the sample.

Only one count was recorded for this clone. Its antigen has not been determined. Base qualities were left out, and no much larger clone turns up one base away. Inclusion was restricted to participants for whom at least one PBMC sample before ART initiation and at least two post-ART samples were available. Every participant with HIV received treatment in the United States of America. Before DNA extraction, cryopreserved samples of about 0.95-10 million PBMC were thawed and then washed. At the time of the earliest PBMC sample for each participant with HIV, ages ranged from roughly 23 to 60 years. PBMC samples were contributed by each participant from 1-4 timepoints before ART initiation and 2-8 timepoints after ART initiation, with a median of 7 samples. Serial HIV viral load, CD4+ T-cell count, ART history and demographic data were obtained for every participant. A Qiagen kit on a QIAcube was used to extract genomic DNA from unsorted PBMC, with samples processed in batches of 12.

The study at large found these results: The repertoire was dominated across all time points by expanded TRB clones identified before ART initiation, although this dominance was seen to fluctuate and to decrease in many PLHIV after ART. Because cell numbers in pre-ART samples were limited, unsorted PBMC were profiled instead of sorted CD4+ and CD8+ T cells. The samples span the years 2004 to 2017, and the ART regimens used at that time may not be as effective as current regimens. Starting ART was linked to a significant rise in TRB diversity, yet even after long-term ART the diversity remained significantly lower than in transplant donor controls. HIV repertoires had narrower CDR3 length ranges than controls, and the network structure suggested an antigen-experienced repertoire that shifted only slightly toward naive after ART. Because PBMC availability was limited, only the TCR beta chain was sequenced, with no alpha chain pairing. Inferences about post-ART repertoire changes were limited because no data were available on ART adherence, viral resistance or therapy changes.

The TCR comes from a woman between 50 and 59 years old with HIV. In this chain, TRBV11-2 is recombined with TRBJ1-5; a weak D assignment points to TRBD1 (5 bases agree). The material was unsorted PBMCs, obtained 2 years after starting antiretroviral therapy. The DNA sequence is TGTGCCAGCAGCCTAACAGGAAGCAATCAGCCCCAGCATTTT. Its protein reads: CASSLTGSNQPQHF. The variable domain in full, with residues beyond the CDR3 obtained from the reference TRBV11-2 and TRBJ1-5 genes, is EAGVAQSPRYKIIEKRQSVAFWCNPISGHATLYWYQQILGQGPKLLIQFQNNGVVDDSQLPKDRFSAERLKGVDSTLKIQPAKLEDSAVYLCASSLTGSNQPQHFGDGTRLSIL.